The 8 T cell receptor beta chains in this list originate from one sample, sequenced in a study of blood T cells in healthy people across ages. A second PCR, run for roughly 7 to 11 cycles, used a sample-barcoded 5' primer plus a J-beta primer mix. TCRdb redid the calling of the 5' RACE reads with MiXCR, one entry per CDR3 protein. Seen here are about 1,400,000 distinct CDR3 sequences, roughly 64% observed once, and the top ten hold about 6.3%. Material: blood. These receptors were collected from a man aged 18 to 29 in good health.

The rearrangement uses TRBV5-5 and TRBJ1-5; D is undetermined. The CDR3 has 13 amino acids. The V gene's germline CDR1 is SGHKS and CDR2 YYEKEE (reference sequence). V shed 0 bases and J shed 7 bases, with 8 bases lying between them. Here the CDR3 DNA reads TGTGCCAGCAGCTTGGCCGTAATGCAGCCCCAGCATTTT. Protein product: CASSLAVMQPQHF.

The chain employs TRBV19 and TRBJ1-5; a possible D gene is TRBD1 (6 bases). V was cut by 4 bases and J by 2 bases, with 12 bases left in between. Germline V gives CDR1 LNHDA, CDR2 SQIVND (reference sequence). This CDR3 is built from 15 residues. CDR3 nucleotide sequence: TGTGCCAGTAGTACCAGGGGTTTGGGCAATCAGCCCCAGCATTTT. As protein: CASSTRGLGNQPQHF.

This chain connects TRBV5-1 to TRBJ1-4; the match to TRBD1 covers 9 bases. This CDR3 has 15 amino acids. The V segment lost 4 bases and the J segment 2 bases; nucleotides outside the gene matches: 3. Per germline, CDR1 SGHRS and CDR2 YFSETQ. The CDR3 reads CASSIQGATNEKLFF. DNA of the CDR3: TGCGCCAGCAGCATACAGGGGGCGACTAATGAAAAACTGTTTTTT.

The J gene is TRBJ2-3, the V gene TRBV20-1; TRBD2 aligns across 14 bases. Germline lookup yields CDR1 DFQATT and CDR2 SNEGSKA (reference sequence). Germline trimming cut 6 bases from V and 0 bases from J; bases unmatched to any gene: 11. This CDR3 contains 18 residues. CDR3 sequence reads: CSAPAGTSGRYSTDTQYF. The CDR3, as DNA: TGCAGTGCCCCGGCCGGGACTAGCGGGAGATATAGCACAGATACGCAGTATTTT.

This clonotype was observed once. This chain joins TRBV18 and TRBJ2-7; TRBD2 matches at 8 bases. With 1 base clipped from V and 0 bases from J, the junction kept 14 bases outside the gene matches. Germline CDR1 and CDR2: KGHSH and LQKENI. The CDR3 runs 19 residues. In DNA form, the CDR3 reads TGTGCCAGCTCACCACGTGACGGGGGGGTACACATCGTCTCCTACGAGCAGTACTTC. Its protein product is CASSPRDGGVHIVSYEQYF.

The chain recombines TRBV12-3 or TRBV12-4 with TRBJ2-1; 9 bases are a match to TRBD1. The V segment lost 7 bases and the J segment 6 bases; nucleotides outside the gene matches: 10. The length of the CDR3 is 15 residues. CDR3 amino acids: CASIRPGQGINEQFF. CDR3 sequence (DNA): TGTGCCAGCATTAGGCCGGGACAGGGAATCAATGAGCAGTTCTTC.

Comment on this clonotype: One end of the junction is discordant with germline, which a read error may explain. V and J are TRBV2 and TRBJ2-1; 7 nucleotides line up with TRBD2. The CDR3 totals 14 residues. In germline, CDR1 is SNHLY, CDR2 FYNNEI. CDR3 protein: CASREAGSYNEQFF. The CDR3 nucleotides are TGTGCCAGCAGGGAAGCGGGGTCCTACAATGAGCAGTTCTTC.

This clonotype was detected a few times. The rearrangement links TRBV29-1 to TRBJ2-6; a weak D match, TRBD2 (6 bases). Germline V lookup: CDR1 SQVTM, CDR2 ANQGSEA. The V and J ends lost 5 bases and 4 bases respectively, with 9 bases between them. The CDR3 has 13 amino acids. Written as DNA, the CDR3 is TGCAGCGTTTCGGGGGACGGGGCCAACGTCCTGACTTTC. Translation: CSVSGDGANVLTF.